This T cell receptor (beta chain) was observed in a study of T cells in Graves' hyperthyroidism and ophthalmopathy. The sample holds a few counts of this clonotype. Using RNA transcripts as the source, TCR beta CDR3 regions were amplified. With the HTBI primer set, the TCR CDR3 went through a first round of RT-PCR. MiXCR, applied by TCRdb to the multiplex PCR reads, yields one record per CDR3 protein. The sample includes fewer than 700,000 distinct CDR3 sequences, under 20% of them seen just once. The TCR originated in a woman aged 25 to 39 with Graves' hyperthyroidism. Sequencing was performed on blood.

This CDR3 reads CAGTGTGGNQPQHF. For the CDR3, the DNA is TGTGCCGGCACTGGGACAGGGGGCAATCAGCCCCAGCATTTT. V usage is TRBV28 and J usage is TRBJ1-5; 10 nucleotides line up with TRBD1. CDR1 and CDR2 (germline): MDHEN, SYDVKM. The CDR3 length is 14 residues. V lost 11 bases to trimming and J lost 2 bases; unmatched junction nucleotides: 6. Combining the CDR3 with reference TRBV28 and TRBJ1-5 gives the whole variable domain DVKVTQSSRYLVKRTGEKVFLECVQDMDHENMFWYRQDPGLGLRLIYFSYDVKMKEKGDIPEGYSVSREKKERFSLILESASTNQTSMYLCAGTGTGGNQPQHFGDGTRLSIL.